The clone carrying this TCR beta chain has a handful of counts. The antigen is not known. These data originate in a study of beta chain features in type 1 diabetes. Across the study: Age and gender were similar between patients and healthy donors, as were cell yields. Whole-study results and caveats: Patients with Type 1 diabetes showed moderately but significantly shorter TCRB CDR3s in all four CD4+ subsets. Individuals with type 1 diabetes displayed fewer insertions and more deletions at VDJ junctions.

Sorting based on CD45RO/CCR7/CD25/CD127/CD95/CD27 separated CD4+ naive, central memory, regulatory and stem cell-like memory cells. This CDR3 is 11 amino acids long. Trimming removed 4 bases at V and 7 bases at J, with 5 bases between. Germline-derived CDR1 and CDR2 are SGHTA and FQGNSA. Investigators reverse transcribed all isolated RNA, so they sequenced expressed TCRB transcripts. Here immunoSEQ multiplex PCR was the method, and the copy in TCRdb shows in-frame clones only, minus some. Altogether 200,000 to 250,000 clones are present, 25% to 35% being singletons, with the ten largest covering under 4.5%.

The clonotype was recovered from a man under 40 in good health. Sequencing input: central memory CD4+ T cells from blood. The chain employs TRBV7-2 and TRBJ2-1; D gene ambiguous. The CDR3 bases are TGTGCCAGCAGCTCGTTTAATGAGCAGTTCTTC. Its protein is CASSSFNEQFF.